The T cell receptor beta chain described here comes from a study of beta chain features in type 1 diabetes. Every isolated RNA sample was fully reverse transcribed, so sequencing captured expressed TCRB transcripts. The assay was immunoSEQ multiplex PCR, and TCRdb's table has in-frame clones only and misses some. The sample consists of some 270,000 clones, approximately 14% of them appearing once. Naive, central memory, regulatory and stem cell-like memory cells within the CD4+ compartment were sorted using CD45RO/CCR7/CD25/CD127/CD95/CD27. Purity of each sorted population was above 95%. Trimming cost V 5 bases and J 4 bases; bases outside gene matches: 7. This CDR3 comprises 16 residues. From germline, CDR1 is SEHNR and CDR2 FQNEAQ (reference sequence).

The sample taken for sequencing was naive CD4+ T cells from blood. The chain has TRBV7-9 and TRBJ1-4; the match to TRBD1 covers 10 bases. The sequence was obtained from a woman aged 40 to 55 in good health. The CDR3 loop reads CASSNPGDRGNEKLFF. DNA for the CDR3: TGTGCCAGCAGCAACCCCGGGGACAGGGGTAATGAAAAACTGTTTTTT.